The clone carrying this TCR beta chain was counted between two and nine times. The sample is drawn from a study of CD8+ T cells in alopecia areata. Stated treatment: oral pan-JAK inhibitor, 5-10 mg twice daily. CDR1 and CDR2 (germline): MNHNY, SVGAGI (reference sequence). The CDR3 extends over 15 amino acids. Trimming at V came to 1 base and at J to 4 bases, leaving 2 bases not matched to a gene. Extracted from the samples, RNA was reverse transcribed into cDNA to serve as the sequencing template. The table came from immunoSEQ multiplex PCR; TCRdb's copy has only in-frame clones and leaves some out. Among 180,000 or so clones listed, 40% to 65% were seen once.

The material sequenced was CD8+ T cells sorted from blood, taken at week 24, from a patient treated with tofacitinib. The rearrangement joins TRBV6-6 to TRBJ2-3; 10 nucleotides match TRBD2. This sequence was found in a human donor with alopecia areata. Here the CDR3 reads CASSYLSGGADTQYF. CDR3 in DNA: TGTGCCAGCAGTTACTTAAGCGGGGGGGCAGATACGCAGTATTTT.